This T cell receptor beta chain was sequenced for a study of cytomegalovirus exposure and HLA in healthy donors. Study findings and constraints: Presence/absence analyses assumed roughly uniform sequencing depth across donors, which may not hold. Per a prior analysis, the majority of TCR beta V segments were productive roughly 90% or roughly 30% of the time.

Vbeta (60) and Jbeta (13) primers were used in the PCR. Assay used: immunoSEQ multiplex PCR; TCRdb lists only in-frame clones, some missing. The sample contains about 94,000 clones, about 62% of which appear only once. The CDR3 totals 16 residues. Points on this clone: Its antigen is currently unknown.

The J gene is TRBJ2-1, the V gene TRBV21-1; the D segment call TRBD2 is taken from the table without a DNA check. TRBV21-1 is an annotated pseudogene. The TCR originated in a young man in good health and CMV-seronegative. The sequenced sample was PBMCs. CDR3 in DNA: TGTGCCAGCAGCCGACTAGCGGCCTATGTTATGAATGAGCAGTTCTTC. Protein sequence: CASSRLAAYVMNEQFF.